A single sample gave rise to the 10 T cell receptor beta chains below, sequenced in a study of radiotherapy plus CTLA-4 blockade in lung cancer. Clones were read by immunoSEQ multiplex PCR, and TCRdb kept only the in-frame ones, dropping some. The table lists 45,000 to 55,000 clones, about 88% of them singletons. The specimen comprised peripheral blood, sampled from a patient treated with radiotherapy plus ipilimumab. These TCRs come from a human donor with non-small cell lung cancer whose response to radiotherapy plus ipilimumab could not be evaluated.

A remark on this clone: Other DNA sequences from this sample encode an identical CDR3 as well. The gene calls are TRBV18 and TRBJ2-7; no reliable D call. The germline V gene has CDR1 KGHSH and CDR2 LQKENI. The CDR3 is 14 residues long. V dropped 4 bases and J dropped 0 bases, with 10 bases sitting between them. Here the CDR3 reads CASSLARSSYEQYF. CDR3 nucleotide sequence: TGTGCCAGCTCACTAGCTAGGAGCTCCTACGAGCAGTACTTC.

The rearrangement joins TRBV4-3 to TRBJ1-1; a possible D gene is TRBD1 (5 bases). Germline CDR1 LGHNA, CDR2 YSLEER. Trimming shortened V by 1 base and J by 2 bases, and 11 bases separated the two germline ends. The CDR3 loop spans 15 amino acids. Written as DNA, the CDR3 is TGCGCCAGCAGCCAAGTGGGGGGTAGCAACACTGAAGCTTTCTTT. Its protein product is CASSQVGGSNTEAFF.

The chain has TRBV27 and TRBJ1-2; perhaps TRBD1 as D (5 bases). CDR3 length equals 13 residues. The germline V gene has CDR1 MNHEY and CDR2 SMNVEV (reference sequence). The V and J ends lost 3 bases and 4 bases respectively, with 9 bases between them. The CDR3 DNA sequence: TGTGCCAGCAGTTTCCAGGGTGGCTATGGCTACACCTTC. It yields the protein CASSFQGGYGYTF.

In its sample, this clone was seen a few times. This sequence joins TRBV5-1 and TRBJ2-6; TRBD1 agrees at 7 bases. Trimming removed 5 bases from V and 0 bases from J; junction bases left unmatched: 8. The CDR3 runs 17 residues. CDR1 SGHRS and CDR2 YFSETQ come from the germline V gene. CDR3 loop: CASRRTGLSSGANVLTF. CDR3 sequence (DNA): TGCGCCAGCAGAAGGACAGGCCTTAGCTCTGGGGCCAACGTCCTGACTTTC.

The rearrangement uses TRBV27 and TRBJ2-5; 7 nucleotides match TRBD2. J gave up 1 base and V 9 bases, and 23 bases lay outside the gene matches. From germline, CDR1 is MNHEY and CDR2 SMNVEV (reference sequence). This CDR3 comprises 19 residues. The CDR3 sequence: CASPFEGGGGEAIQETQYF. Here the CDR3 DNA reads TGTGCCAGTCCCTTCGAGGGTGGGGGAGGGGAGGCAATCCAAGAGACCCAGTACTTC.

This clone was picked up one time. The gene calls are TRBV25-1 and TRBJ1-3, with TRBD1 matching 8 bases. CDR1 MGHDK and CDR2 SYGVNS come from the germline V gene. After removal of 3 bases from V and 6 bases from J, the junction contained 7 bases not matched to a gene. The CDR3 sequence is 15 residues long. CDR3 sequence (DNA): TGTGCCAGCAGTGAGTCCAGGGGGCATGTAAACACCATATATTTT. The encoded protein is CASSESRGHVNTIYF.

The chain has TRBV28 and TRBJ1-5, with TRBD1 identical over 10 bases. Unmatched junction bases numbered 5, after V lost 1 base and J lost 5 bases. CDR3 length: 16 amino acids. Germline V gives CDR1 MDHEN, CDR2 SYDVKM. CDR3 sequence: CASSLSGQGTHQPQHF. The CDR3 DNA is TGTGCCAGCAGTTTATCGGGACAGGGGACCCATCAGCCCCAGCATTTT.

This chain connects TRBV7-2 to TRBJ2-2; TRBD1 agrees at 9 bases. V was clipped by 5 bases and J by 5 bases; unmatched bases: 6. The CDR3 extends over 15 amino acids. The V gene's germline CDR1 is SGHTA and CDR2 FQGNSA. In nucleotides, the CDR3 is TGTGCCAGCAGCCGGGGACAGGGCTTTACCGGGGAGCTGTTTTTT. It specifies CASSRGQGFTGELFF.

The rearrangement links TRBV28 to TRBJ2-7, with D tentatively TRBD1 (6 bases). The CDR3 consists of 15 residues. The germline V gene has CDR1 MDHEN and CDR2 SYDVKM. V was shortened by 4 bases and J by 2 bases, with 15 bases between the two germline ends. The CDR3 reads CASSYSEQGTYEQYF. CDR3 DNA: TGTGCCAGCAGTTATTCGGAACAGGGTACCTACGAGCAGTACTTC.

This rearrangement joins TRBV7-2 to TRBJ2-7; 10 bases agree with TRBD2. The germline V gene has CDR1 SGHTA and CDR2 FQGNSA. The CDR3 contains 14 residues. J was trimmed by 7 bases and V by 1 base; bases with no gene match: 4. DNA for the CDR3: TGTGCCAGCAGCTTAGTGGTACTAGCGGGGGAGCAGTACTTC. It translates to CASSLVVLAGEQYF.